A selection of T cell receptor beta chains follows, all from one sample in a study of T-cell reconstitution after alpha-beta-depleted transplantation in children. TCRdb re-called the PCR reads through MiXCR, storing one row per CDR3 protein. The sample records 480,000 or so distinct CDR3 sequences, 10% being singletons. The sequencing used PBMCs, collected before TCRalphabeta/CD19-depleted stem cell transplant. The receptors were sampled from a child aged 2 to 15 with inherited bone marrow failure, due to receive a stem cell transplant. CDR3s leave out the opening cysteine and the closing phenylalanine or tryptophan. Each record gives: V gene, J gene, clone size, CDR3 protein. Some rows mark clone size as missing; the rest say once, few, many or name a class of expanded clone.

v_gene: TRBV3-1; j_gene: TRBJ2-4; abundance: many; CDR3aa: ASSSPGNDIFD
v_gene: TRBV9; j_gene: TRBJ2-1; abundance: many; CDR3aa: ASSVGGRVYNEQF
v_gene: TRBV4-3; j_gene: TRBJ2-7; abundance: many; CDR3aa: ASSQDGIAGLGNEQY
v_gene: TRBV21-1; j_gene: TRBJ2-1; abundance: many; CDR3aa: ASSIRTSGSRSDDNEQF
v_gene: TRBV5-1; j_gene: TRBJ2-3; abundance: many; CDR3aa: ASSLASGSSDTQY
v_gene: TRBV7-9; j_gene: TRBJ2-1; abundance: -; CDR3aa: ASSLGAAGGPVDEQF
v_gene: TRBV27; j_gene: TRBJ2-7; abundance: many; CDR3aa: ASSPSGKYEQY
v_gene: TRBV29-1; j_gene: TRBJ2-1; abundance: -; CDR3aa: SAIDNEQF
v_gene: TRBV4-3; j_gene: TRBJ2-1; abundance: many; CDR3aa: ASSQDPVGSFSASGNEQF
v_gene: TRBV6-1; j_gene: TRBJ2-6; abundance: many; CDR3aa: ASSPPGGVGANVLT
v_gene: TRBV20-1; j_gene: TRBJ2-7; abundance: few; CDR3aa: SAFDPTSGSYEQY
v_gene: TRBV6-1; j_gene: TRBJ2-3; abundance: many; CDR3aa: ASRPIATDTQY
v_gene: TRBV2; j_gene: TRBJ2-2; abundance: many; CDR3aa: ASSPEGILNTGELF
v_gene: TRBV27; j_gene: TRBJ2-1; abundance: many; CDR3aa: ASSSIAGGNYNEQF
v_gene: TRBV12-3/TRBV12-4; j_gene: TRBJ1-1; abundance: many; CDR3aa: ASSPVGPGYTEAF